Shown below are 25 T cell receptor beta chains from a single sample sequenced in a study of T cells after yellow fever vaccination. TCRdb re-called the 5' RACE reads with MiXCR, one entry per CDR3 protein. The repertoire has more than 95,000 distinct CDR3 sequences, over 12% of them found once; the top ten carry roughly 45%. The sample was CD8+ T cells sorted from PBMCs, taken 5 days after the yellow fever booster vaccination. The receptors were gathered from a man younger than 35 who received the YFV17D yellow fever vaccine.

In nucleotides, the CDR3 is TGCAGTGCTAGAGAGAGGACTAGCGGGGGGCTGACCGGGGAGCTGTTTTTT. The encoded protein is CSARERTSGGLTGELFF. V gene TRBV20-1 combines with J gene TRBJ2-2, with 14 bases aligning to TRBD2. The length of the CDR3 is 17 residues. CDR1 is DFQATT and CDR2 is SNEGSKA in the germline V gene (reference sequence). With V trimmed by 0 bases and J by 5 bases, 5 bases remained unmatched.

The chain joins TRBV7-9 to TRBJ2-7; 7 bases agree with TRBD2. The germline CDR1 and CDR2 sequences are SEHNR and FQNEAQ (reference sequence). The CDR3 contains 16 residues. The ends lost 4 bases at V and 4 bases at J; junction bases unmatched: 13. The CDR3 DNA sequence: TGTGCCAGCAGCTCCTCGGGGGGAGGGGAGCCATACGAGCAGTACGTC. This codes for CASSSSGGGEPYEQYV.

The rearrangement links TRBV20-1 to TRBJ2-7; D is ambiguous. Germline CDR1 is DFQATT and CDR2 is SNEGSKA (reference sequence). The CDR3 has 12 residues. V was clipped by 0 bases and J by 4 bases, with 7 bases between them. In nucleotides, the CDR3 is TGCAGTGCTAGAGAAGACGGATACGAGCAGTACTTC. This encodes CSAREDGYEQYF.

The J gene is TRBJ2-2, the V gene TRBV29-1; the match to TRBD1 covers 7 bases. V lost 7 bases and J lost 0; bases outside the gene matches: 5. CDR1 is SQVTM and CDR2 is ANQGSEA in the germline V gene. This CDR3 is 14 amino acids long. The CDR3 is CSAPGTANTGELFF. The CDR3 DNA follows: TGCAGCGCCCCCGGGACAGCGAACACCGGGGAGCTGTTTTTT.

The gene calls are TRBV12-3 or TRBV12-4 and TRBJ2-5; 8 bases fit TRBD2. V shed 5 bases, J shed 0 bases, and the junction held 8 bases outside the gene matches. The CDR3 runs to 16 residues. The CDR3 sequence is CASSPREGKHQETQYF. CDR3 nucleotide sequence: TGTGCCAGCAGTCCCCGGGAGGGAAAACACCAAGAGACCCAGTACTTC.

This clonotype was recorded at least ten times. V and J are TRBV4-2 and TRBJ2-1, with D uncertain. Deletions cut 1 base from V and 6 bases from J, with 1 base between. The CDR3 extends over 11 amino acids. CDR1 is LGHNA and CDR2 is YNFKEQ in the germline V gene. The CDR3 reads CASSQGNEQFF. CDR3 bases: TGTGCCAGCAGCCAAGGCAATGAGCAGTTCTTC.

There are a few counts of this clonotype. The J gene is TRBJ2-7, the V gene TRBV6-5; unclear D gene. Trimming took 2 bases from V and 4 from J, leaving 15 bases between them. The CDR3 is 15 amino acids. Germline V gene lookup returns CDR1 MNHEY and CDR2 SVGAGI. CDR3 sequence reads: CASSYRARSGYEQYF. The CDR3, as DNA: TGTGCCAGCAGTTACCGCGCCAGGTCGGGTTACGAGCAGTACTTC.

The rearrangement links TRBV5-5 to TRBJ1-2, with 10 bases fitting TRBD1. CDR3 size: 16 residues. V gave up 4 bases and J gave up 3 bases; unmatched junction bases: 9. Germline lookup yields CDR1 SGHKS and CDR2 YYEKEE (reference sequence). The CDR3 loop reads CASSPLGDRGDYGYTF. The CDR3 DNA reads TGTGCCAGCAGCCCACTTGGGGACAGGGGCGACTATGGCTACACCTTC.

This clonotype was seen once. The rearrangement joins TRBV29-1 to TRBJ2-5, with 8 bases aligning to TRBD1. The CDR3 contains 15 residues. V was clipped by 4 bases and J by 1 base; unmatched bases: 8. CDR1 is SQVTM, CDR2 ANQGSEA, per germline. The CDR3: CSVGGVTGGQETQYF. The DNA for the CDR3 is TGCAGCGTTGGGGGGGTCACAGGGGGCCAAGAGACCCAGTACTTC.

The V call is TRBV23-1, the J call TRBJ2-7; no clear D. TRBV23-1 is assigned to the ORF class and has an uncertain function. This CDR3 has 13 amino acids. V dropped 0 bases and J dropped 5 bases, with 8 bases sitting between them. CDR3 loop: CASSQSAEDEQYV. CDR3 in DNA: TGCGCCAGCAGTCAATCAGCCGAAGACGAGCAGTACGTC.

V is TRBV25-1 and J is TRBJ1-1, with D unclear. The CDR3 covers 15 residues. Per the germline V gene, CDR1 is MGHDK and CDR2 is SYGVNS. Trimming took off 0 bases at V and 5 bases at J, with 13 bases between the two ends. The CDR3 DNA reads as TGTGCCAGCAGTGAATATACCGGGGTGGGGACTGAAGCTTTCTTT. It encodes CASSEYTGVGTEAFF.

The CDR3 DNA sequence: TGTGCCAGCAGTGACTCGGCCTGGTTAGCGGGGACCACAGATACGCAGTATTTT. This codes for CASSDSAWLAGTTDTQYF. The chain links TRBV6-4 to TRBJ2-3; 8 bases are shared with TRBD2. CDR3 size: 18 residues. V shed 0 bases, J shed 2 bases, and the junction held 10 bases outside the gene matches. Looked up from germline, CDR1 is MRHNA and CDR2 is SNTAGT.

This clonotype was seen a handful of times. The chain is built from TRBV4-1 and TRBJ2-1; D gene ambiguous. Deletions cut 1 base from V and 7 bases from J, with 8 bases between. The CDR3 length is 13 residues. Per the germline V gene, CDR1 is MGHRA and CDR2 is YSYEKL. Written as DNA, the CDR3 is TGCGCCAGCAGCCAAGGCAGCGTGAATGAGCAGTTCTTC. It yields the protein CASSQGSVNEQFF.

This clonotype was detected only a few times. The CDR3 DNA reads as TGTGCCAGCAGCTTAGGACAGGGCCGCTATGGCTACACCTTC. As protein: CASSLGQGRYGYTF. The V and J genes are TRBV7-9 and TRBJ1-2; 7 bases agree with TRBD1. Germline-derived CDR1 and CDR2 are SEHNR and FQNEAQ (reference sequence). The CDR3 length is 14 residues. V lost 1 base and J lost 4; bases outside the gene matches: 3.

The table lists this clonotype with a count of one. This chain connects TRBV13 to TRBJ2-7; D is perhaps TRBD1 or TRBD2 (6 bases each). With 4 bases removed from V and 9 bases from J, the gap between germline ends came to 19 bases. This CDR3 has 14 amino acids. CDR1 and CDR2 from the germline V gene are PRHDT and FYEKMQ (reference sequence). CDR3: CASSSGLGGLGQYV. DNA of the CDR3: TGTGCCAGCAGCTCGGGACTCGGGGGCTTAGGGCAGTACGTC.

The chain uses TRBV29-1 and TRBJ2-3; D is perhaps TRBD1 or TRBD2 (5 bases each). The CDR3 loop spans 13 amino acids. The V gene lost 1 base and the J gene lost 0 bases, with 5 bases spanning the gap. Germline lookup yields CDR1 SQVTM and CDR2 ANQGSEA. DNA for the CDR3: TGCAGCGTTGAAGGGGGGAGCACAGATACGCAGTATTTT. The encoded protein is CSVEGGSTDTQYF.

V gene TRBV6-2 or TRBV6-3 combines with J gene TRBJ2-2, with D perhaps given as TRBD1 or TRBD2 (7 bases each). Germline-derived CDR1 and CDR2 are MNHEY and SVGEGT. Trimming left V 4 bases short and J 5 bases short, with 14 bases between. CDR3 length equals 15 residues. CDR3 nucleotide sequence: TGTGCCAGCAGTTTAAGGGAGGGGGCGACCGGGGAGCTGTTTTTT. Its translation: CASSLREGATGELFF.

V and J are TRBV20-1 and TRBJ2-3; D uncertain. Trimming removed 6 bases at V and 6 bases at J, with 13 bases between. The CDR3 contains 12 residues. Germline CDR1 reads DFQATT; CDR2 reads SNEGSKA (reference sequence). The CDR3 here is CSATQPPDTQYF. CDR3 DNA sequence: TGCAGTGCCACTCAGCCGCCGGATACGCAGTATTTT.

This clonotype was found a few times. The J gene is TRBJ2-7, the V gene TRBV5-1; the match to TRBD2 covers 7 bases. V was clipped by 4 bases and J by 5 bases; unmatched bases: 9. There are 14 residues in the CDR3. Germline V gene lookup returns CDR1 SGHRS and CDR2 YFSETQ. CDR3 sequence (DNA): TGCGCCAGCAGCCCAAAGCGGGGAGGTGACGAGCAGTACTTC. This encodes CASSPKRGGDEQYF.

CDR3 residues: CAISDGETQYF. DNA for the CDR3: TGTGCCATCAGTGACGGGGAGACCCAGTACTTC. The chain carries TRBV10-3 and TRBJ2-5; unclear D gene. Trimming took off 3 bases at V and 5 bases at J, with 4 bases between the two ends. The CDR3 has 11 residues. Germline V gene lookup returns CDR1 ENHRY and CDR2 SYGVKD.

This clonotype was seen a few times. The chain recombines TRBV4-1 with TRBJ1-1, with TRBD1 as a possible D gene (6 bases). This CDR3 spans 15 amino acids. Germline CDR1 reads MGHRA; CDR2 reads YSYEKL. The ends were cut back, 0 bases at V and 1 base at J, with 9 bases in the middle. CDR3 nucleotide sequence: TGCGCCAGCAGCCAAGAGCCGGGGGCGAACACTGAAGCTTTCTTT. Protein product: CASSQEPGANTEAFF.

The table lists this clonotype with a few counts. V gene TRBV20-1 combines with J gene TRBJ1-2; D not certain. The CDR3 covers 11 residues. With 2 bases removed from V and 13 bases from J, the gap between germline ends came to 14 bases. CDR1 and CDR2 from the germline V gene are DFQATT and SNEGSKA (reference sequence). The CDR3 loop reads CSARTGLVGTF. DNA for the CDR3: TGCAGTGCTAGAACCGGGCTGGTGGGCACCTTC.

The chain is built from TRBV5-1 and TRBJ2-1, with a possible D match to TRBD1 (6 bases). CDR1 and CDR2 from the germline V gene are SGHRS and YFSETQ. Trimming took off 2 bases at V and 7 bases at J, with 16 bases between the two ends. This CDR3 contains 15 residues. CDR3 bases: TGCGCCAGCAGCTTTGGGGGCTCGGTTGGTAATGAGCAGTTCTTC. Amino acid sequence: CASSFGGSVGNEQFF.

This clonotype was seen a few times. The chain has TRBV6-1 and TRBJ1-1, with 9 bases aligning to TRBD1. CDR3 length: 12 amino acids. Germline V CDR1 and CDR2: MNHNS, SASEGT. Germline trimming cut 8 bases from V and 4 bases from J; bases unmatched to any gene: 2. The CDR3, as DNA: TGTGCCAGCGGACAGGGGAGCACTGAAGCTTTCTTT. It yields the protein CASGQGSTEAFF.

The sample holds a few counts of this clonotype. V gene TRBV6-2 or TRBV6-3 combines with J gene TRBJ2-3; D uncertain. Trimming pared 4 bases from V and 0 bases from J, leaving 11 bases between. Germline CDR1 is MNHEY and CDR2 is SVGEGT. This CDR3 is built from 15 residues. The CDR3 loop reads CASSWQLDSTDTQYF. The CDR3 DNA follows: TGTGCCAGCAGTTGGCAGCTAGATAGCACAGATACGCAGTATTTT.